This TCR beta chain originates from a study of blood T cell repertoires in COVID-19. The CDR3 extends over 16 amino acids. V was clipped by 3 bases and J by 4 bases; unmatched bases: 7. Germline V CDR1 and CDR2: WNHNN, SYGVQD (reference sequence). Profiled with immunoSEQ multiplex PCR; TCRdb holds only in-frame clones, not every one. Of tens of thousands of clones in the sample, 75% to 90% were seen once. The sequence was obtained from an older man with acute or convalescent COVID-19. The chain couples TRBV10-1 to TRBJ1-3; 9 bases match TRBD1. The specimen sequenced was peripheral blood. The DNA for the CDR3 is TGCGCCAGCAGTGAAAGGGGGACAGGGATCGGAAACACCATATATTTT. Protein: CASSERGTGIGNTIYF.